Below, 28 T cell receptor delta chains from the same sample are listed, as sequenced in a study of gamma-delta T cells after stem cell transplantation. TCRdb re-identified clones in the RT-PCR reads via CATT. The table shows some 10,000 delta-chain clones, with 1.3% occurring only once. Sequenced: gamma-delta T cells. Receptor source: a human donor. It is not recorded whose cells these are; they may come from a transplant donor.

Concerning this clone: It differs at one base from a far larger clone, so likely a read error. The chain uses TRDV2 and TRDJ1; the match to TRDD3 covers 10 bases. Trimming removed 5 bases from V and 0 bases from J; junction bases left unmatched: 23. In germline, CDR1 is GEAIGNYY, CDR2 EKD. The CDR3 runs 21 residues. CDR3 DNA sequence: TGTGCCTGTGGCTTACTATATGTTCCTACGGGGGATACGAGGTACACCGATAAACTCATCTTT. Amino acid sequence: CACGLLYVPTGDTRYTDKLIF.

The sample holds many counts of this clone. The same CDR3 arises from other DNA sequences in this sample as well. This sequence joins TRDV2 and TRDJ1; tentatively, D is TRDD3 (5 bases). This CDR3 spans 16 amino acids. Trimming left V 0 bases short and J 0 bases short, with 13 bases between. Germline CDR1 is GEAIGNYY and CDR2 is EKD. The CDR3 loop is CACDTVGARNTDKLIF. CDR3 bases: TGTGCCTGTGACACCGTTGGGGCCCGAAACACCGATAAACTCATCTTT.

To note about this clone: A read error is likely here: a far larger clone is one base away. The CDR3 DNA follows: TGTGCCTGTGGCCCCTGGGGGATAGTCACCGATAAACTCATCTTT. As protein: CACGPWGIVTDKLIF. V and J are TRDV2 and TRDJ1, with TRDD3 matching over 10 bases. CDR1 is GEAIGNYY and CDR2 is EKD in the germline V gene. Unmatched junction bases numbered 6, after V lost 5 bases and J lost 1 base. The CDR3 loop spans 15 amino acids.

This clone turned up a few times. A much larger clone sits a single nucleotide away, making a read error possible. Other DNA sequences in this sample translate to the same CDR3. The chain uses TRDV2 and TRDJ1; 10 bases align to TRDD3. The CDR3 extends over 19 amino acids. Germline CDR1 reads GEAIGNYY; CDR2 reads EKD. The CDR3 DNA is TGCGCCTGTGACACCGTGAGTGACGGGGGATACGCAGGCACCGATAAACTCATCTTT. It translates to CACDTVSDGGYAGTDKLIF.

By share, this clone counts as medium-sized (0.01 to 0.1%). The chain uses TRDV2 and TRDJ3, with TRDD3 identical over 7 bases. Germline-derived CDR1 and CDR2 are GEAIGNYY and EKD. V shed 0 bases and J 0 bases; nucleotides not matched to a gene: 4. This CDR3 has 18 amino acids. The CDR3 spells CACDTVGDSSWDTRQMFF. As DNA, the CDR3 is TGTGCCTGTGACACCGTGGGGGACAGCTCCTGGGACACCCGACAGATGTTTTTC.

This clone has just a few counts. The protein held in TCRdb is that of a much larger clone and does not match this DNA's translation at residue 4, likely because of a read error; the protein shown is translated from the DNA. At the DNA level, this CDR3 is encoded by other sequences in the same sample as well. This chain links TRDV2 with TRDJ1; D is possibly TRDD3 (6 bases). The V end was cut by 5 bases, the J end by 0 bases, with 15 bases between. The CDR3 consists of 15 residues. The germline V gene encodes CDR1 GEAIGNYY and CDR2 EKD. CDR3 protein: CACGTVGGYTDKLIF. The CDR3 bases are TGTGCCTGTGGCACTGTGGGGGGCTACACCGATAAACTCATCTTT.

This clone showed up just a few times. This may be a read error, as it is one base from a much larger clone. This chain uses TRDV2 with TRDJ2; 9 bases map to TRDD3. This CDR3 has 15 amino acids. Germline V lookup: CDR1 GEAIGNYY, CDR2 EKD. The CDR3 region has the DNA TGTGCCTGTGACTCCCTGGGGGATTTGTCAGCACAACTCTTCTTT. It specifies CACDSLGDLSAQLFF.

This clone is medium-sized within its sample. At the DNA level, this CDR3 is encoded by other sequences in the same sample as well. V is TRDV2 and J is TRDJ1; 8 bases match TRDD3. The CDR3 is 15 residues long. The J segment lost 2 bases and the V segment lost 5 bases, leaving 9 bases of the junction unmatched. CDR1 is GEAIGNYY, CDR2 EKD, per germline. The CDR3 sequence is CACVSLGVFTDKLIF. The CDR3 DNA follows: TGTGCCTGTGTCTCACTGGGGGTTTTTACCGATAAACTCATCTTT.

Concerning this clone: A read error likely explains this, since a far larger clone differs by one base. The identical CDR3 is also encoded by other nucleotide sequences in the sample. The chain joins TRDV2 to TRDJ1; 11 positions match TRDD3. The V gene's germline CDR1 is GEAIGNYY and CDR2 EKD. The CDR3 is made up of 18 amino acids. CDR3 sequence reads: CACDTVMGDTRRTDKLIF. CDR3 nucleotide sequence: TGTGCCTGTGACACCGTGATGGGGGATACGCGAAGGACCGATAAGCTCATCTTT.

This clone has a handful of counts. The genes are TRDV2 and TRDJ1; TRDD3 aligns across 13 bases. The CDR3 is 17 residues long. V lost 9 bases and J lost 0; bases outside the gene matches: 12. Germline CDR1 GEAIGNYY, CDR2 EKD. The CDR3 loop is CAALTGGYVTYTDKLIF. Written as DNA, the CDR3 is TGTGCCGCTCTCACTGGGGGATACGTTACCTACACCGATAAACTCATCTTT.

This clone has just a few counts. The TCRdb record carries a much larger clone's protein, which differs from this DNA's translation at residue 3; a read error is the likely cause, and the protein listed here is the DNA translation. The rearrangement links TRDV2 to TRDJ1; 11 bases agree with TRDD3. CDR3 length: 16 residues. V lost 8 bases to trimming and J lost 0 bases; unmatched junction nucleotides: 10. Germline V gene lookup returns CDR1 GEAIGNYY and CDR2 EKD. CDR3 in amino acids: CAYDPLLGDNTDKLIF. CDR3 sequence (DNA): TGTGCCTATGATCCTTTACTGGGGGATAACACCGATAAACTCATCTTT.

There are a few counts of this clone. A far larger clone is off by one base, so a read error is likely. Other DNA sequences of this sample code for an identical CDR3. This chain joins TRDV2 and TRDJ1, with D uncertain. The V gene lost 7 bases and the J gene lost 2 bases, with 25 bases spanning the gap. The CDR3 contains 17 residues. CDR1 is GEAIGNYY, CDR2 EKD, per germline. The CDR3 loop is CACDPMSGQPGTDKLIF. CDR3 DNA sequence: TGTGCCTGCGACCCGATGAGTGGGCAACCGGGAACCGATAAACTCATCTTT.

By its share, this clone is large. Other DNA sequences of this sample code for an identical CDR3. This chain joins TRDV2 and TRDJ1; 8 nucleotides align to TRDD3. Germline trimming cut 2 bases from V and 1 base from J; bases unmatched to any gene: 14. CDR3 length equals 18 residues. Germline CDR1 and CDR2: GEAIGNYY and EKD. CDR3 region: CACDSLGGIVSSTDKLIF. The CDR3 DNA reads TGTGCCTGTGACAGCCTCGGGGGGATAGTTTCCTCCACCGATAAACTCATCTTT.

The sample holds many counts of this clone. This likely stems from a read error, as it lies one base from a far larger clone. The V call is TRDV2, the J call TRDJ1; 7 positions match TRDD3. The germline V gene has CDR1 GEAIGNYY and CDR2 EKD. This CDR3 has 15 amino acids. The CDR3 protein is CARDTLGISPDKLIF. The DNA of the CDR3 is TGTGCCCGTGACACCCTGGGGATATCCCCCGATAAACTCATCTTT.

This clone was seen a few times. This likely came from a read error, as a far larger clone is one base away. The chain has TRDV2 and TRDJ1; perhaps TRDD2 as D (5 bases). The V gene's germline CDR1 is GEAIGNYY and CDR2 EKD. V lost 5 bases to trimming and J lost 3 bases, with 18 bases between them. The length of the CDR3 is 15 residues. CDR3 DNA: TGTGCCTGTGGCACTCTACTTCCGGAAGCCGATAAACTCATCTTT. Translated, it gives CACGTLLPEADKLIF.

This clone was counted between two and nine times. TCRdb lists the protein of a much larger clone for this DNA, which differs at residue 16, so this is likely a read error; the protein given here is translated from the DNA itself. The rearrangement uses TRDV2 and TRDJ1; 7 bases are a match to TRDD3. Per germline, CDR1 GEAIGNYY and CDR2 EKD. This CDR3 has 17 residues. This CDR3 is CACDRLGEPLDTDKLTF. CDR3 coding DNA: TGTGCCTGTGACAGATTGGGGGAGCCTTTAGACACCGATAAACTCACCTTT.

This clone was seen more than once but under ten times. TCRdb attributes to this sequence the protein of a much larger clone, which differs from the DNA translation at residue 13; a read error is likely, and the protein displayed is translated from the DNA. The rearrangement joins TRDV2 to TRDJ1; 7 nucleotides match TRDD3. Per germline, CDR1 GEAIGNYY and CDR2 EKD. This CDR3 region has 17 residues. This CDR3 is CACDTVQSGGPTGKLIF. The CDR3 nucleotides read TGTGCCTGTGACACCGTGCAATCTGGGGGTCCCACCGGTAAACTCATCTTT.

On this clone itself: This likely stems from a read error, as it lies one base from a far larger clone. Other DNA sequences in the same sample also yield this CDR3. V and J are TRDV2 and TRDJ1, with 13 bases lining up with TRDD3. In germline, CDR1 is GEAIGNYY, CDR2 EKD. The ends lost 3 bases at V and 0 bases at J; junction bases unmatched: 24. The CDR3 consists of 23 residues. CDR3 sequence (DNA): TGTGCCTGTGACCCAGTACTGGGGGATACGCGCGATTCTAGCGGAATGTACACCGATAAACTCATCTTT. This gives the protein CACDPVLGDTRDSSGMYTDKLIF.

On this clone: A read error likely explains why the TCRdb protein, taken from a much larger clone, differs from this DNA's translation at residue 7; the protein shown is translated from the DNA. The genes are TRDV2 and TRDJ1; D gene uncertain. Germline V gives CDR1 GEAIGNYY, CDR2 EKD. The CDR3 sequence is 17 residues long. V was trimmed by 0 bases and J by 1 base, leaving 17 bases between them. CDR3 sequence (DNA): TGTGCCTGTGACACCGTGGAAGTACCAGGGGTCACCGATAAACTCATCTTT. It encodes CACDTVEVPGVTDKLIF.

The V call is TRDV2, the J call TRDJ1; TRDD3 matches at 9 bases. CDR3 length: 18 residues. V dropped 3 bases and J dropped 0; count of bases not matched to a gene: 13. Looked up from germline, CDR1 is GEAIGNYY and CDR2 is EKD. The CDR3 sequence is CACDPAGPGGSDTDKLIF. The CDR3 region has the DNA TGTGCCTGTGACCCCGCCGGTCCTGGGGGATCCGACACCGATAAACTCATCTTT.

In this sample, this clone is medium-sized. The V call is TRDV2, the J call TRDJ1, with D hard to call. Germline V CDR1 and CDR2: GEAIGNYY, EKD. Deletions cut 3 bases from V and 2 bases from J, with 15 bases between. The CDR3 consists of 15 residues. The CDR3 DNA sequence: TGTGCCTGTGACCCGTTGGATGAGGAAACCGATAAACTCATCTTT. Its protein is CACDPLDEETDKLIF.

This clone appeared a few times. Being one base from a much bigger clone, this may be a read error. The identical CDR3 is also encoded by other nucleotide sequences in the sample. CDR3 bases: TGTGCCTGTGACACTGTCGGAGCCCTAGGAAGAGGGACCGATAAACTCATCTTT. Translated, it gives CACDTVGALGRGTDKLIF. The chain has TRDV2 and TRDJ1; D remains unclear. V gave up 1 base and J gave up 2 bases, with 22 bases separating them. The length of the CDR3 is 18 residues. Germline lookup yields CDR1 GEAIGNYY and CDR2 EKD.

This clone was counted between two and nine times. The V and J genes are TRDV2 and TRDJ1, with 11 bases lining up with TRDD3. CDR1 is GEAIGNYY, CDR2 EKD, per germline. V lost 2 bases and J lost 4; bases outside the gene matches: 8. The CDR3 loop spans 16 amino acids. CDR3 nucleotides: TGTGCCTGTGACAACGTACTGGGGGATAGCGACGATAAACTCATCTTT. Protein: CACDNVLGDSDDKLIF.

A note on this clone: TCRdb attributes to this sequence the protein of a much larger clone, which differs from the DNA translation at residue 6; a read error is likely, and the protein displayed is translated from the DNA. The J gene is TRDJ1, the V gene TRDV2; TRDD3 matches at 13 bases. Germline loops: CDR1 GEAIGNYY, CDR2 EKD. V shed 3 bases and J 11 bases; nucleotides not matched to a gene: 8. This CDR3 has 14 residues. The DNA of the CDR3 is TGTGCCTGTGACCCTTTACTGGGGGATACGCTCCTCATCTTT. It encodes CACDPLLGDTLLIF.

This clone was recorded a few times. The protein given by TCRdb reflects a much larger clone and differs at residue 14 from this DNA's translation, likely from a read error; the protein shown is the DNA's translation. This chain uses TRDV2 with TRDJ1, with D possibly being TRDD3 (6 bases). CDR3 length: 16 residues. Germline assignment: CDR1 GEAIGNYY and CDR2 EKD. CDR3 DNA: TGTGCCTGTGACCCCCTTGGTGGGGGCCTCACCGATAAACCCATCTTT. Encoded protein: CACDPLGGGLTDKPIF.

This clone was seen at least ten times. This clone may be a read error of a much larger clone one base away. The chain recombines TRDV2 with TRDJ1, with 12 bases fitting TRDD3. CDR1 is GEAIGNYY, CDR2 EKD, per germline. The CDR3 spans 16 residues. CDR3 nucleotides: TGTGCCCGTGACACACTGGGGGATACTGGGACCGATAAACTCATCTTT. Translating gives CARDTLGDTGTDKLIF.

Concerning this clone itself: The TCRdb protein comes from a much larger clone and disagrees with this DNA's translation at residue 12, likely due to a read error; the protein given here is derived from the DNA. The chain is built from TRDV2 and TRDJ3; 11 bases agree with TRDD3. The CDR3 covers 18 residues. Per germline, CDR1 GEAIGNYY and CDR2 EKD. This chain's CDR3 is CACDTAGGYTWGTRQMFF. The CDR3 coding sequence is TGTGCCTGTGACACCGCTGGGGGATACACCTGGGGCACCCGACAGATGTTTTTC.

This clone was seen at least ten times. The sample holds other DNA sequences that translate to the same CDR3. This sequence joins TRDV2 and TRDJ3; TRDD3 matches 7 bases. J gave up 1 base and V 0 bases, and 5 bases lay outside the gene matches. The CDR3 is 18 amino acids. Germline V lookup: CDR1 GEAIGNYY, CDR2 EKD. The CDR3 sequence is CACDTAGDRSWDTRQMFF. Written as DNA, the CDR3 is TGTGCCTGTGACACCGCTGGGGATAGGTCCTGGGACACCCGACAGATGTTTTTC.